The next 30 T cell receptor beta chains were all read from a single sample in a study of monozygotic twins with inflammatory bowel disease. For each CDR3 protein, TCRdb gives one entry from its re-call of the 5' RACE reads, without DNA. The table lists approximately 340,000 distinct CDR3 sequences, with 2% to 2.5% in the top ten. Sequenced input: blood. These receptors all stem from a human donor with ulcerative colitis or Crohn's disease, or a healthy co-twin of an affected twin (not recorded which).

The chain recombines TRBV11-2 with TRBJ1-3; TCRdb's D gene call, TRBD1, goes unchecked for lack of DNA. Per germline, CDR1 SGHAT and CDR2 FQNNGV. CDR3 length: 18 amino acids. Here the CDR3 reads CASSLTSGGQGAANTIYF.

V and J are TRBV11-3 and TRBJ2-7. Per the germline V gene, CDR1 is SGHNT and CDR2 is YENEEA. This CDR3 has 11 residues. CDR3 amino acids: CASSLTTGQYF.

This CDR3 reads CSARELLSLAGGPAEQYF. This chain connects TRBV20-1 to TRBJ2-7; TCRdb picks TRBD2, but there is no DNA to check that call. The CDR3 length is 18 residues. Germline V lookup: CDR1 DFQATT, CDR2 SNEGSKA (reference sequence).

The chain employs TRBV7-9 and TRBJ2-7. CDR3 length equals 13 residues. From germline, CDR1 is SEHNR and CDR2 FQNEAQ (reference sequence). The CDR3 sequence: CASSLEQRYEQYF.

V usage is TRBV7-2 and J usage is TRBJ2-3; TCRdb outputs TRBD1, but without DNA this stays unchecked. CDR1 and CDR2 (germline): SGHTA, FQGNSA. This CDR3 region has 16 residues. The CDR3 spells CASSFDGTGSTDTQYF.

This chain connects TRBV29-1 to TRBJ2-7; TCRdb lists TRBD1, though no DNA is available to test this call. Germline V gives CDR1 SQVTM, CDR2 ANQGSEA. CDR3 size: 13 residues. The CDR3 here is CSAGDNLLYEQYF.

The rearrangement uses TRBV19 and TRBJ2-2; lacking DNA, the TRBD2 call made by TCRdb goes unchecked. Looked up from germline, CDR1 is LNHDA and CDR2 is SQIVND (reference sequence). This CDR3 contains 15 residues. CDR3 region: CASSTLGLDEGELFF.

The chain recombines TRBV7-2 with TRBJ2-5; TCRdb's D call, TRBD1, is unchecked because there is no DNA. There are 13 residues in the CDR3. Per germline, CDR1 SGHTA and CDR2 FQGNSA. This CDR3 reads CASSLGQGVSQYF.

The J gene is TRBJ1-2, the V gene TRBV12-3 or TRBV12-4. CDR3 length equals 12 residues. CDR3 residues: CASSFASDGYTF.

The rearrangement links TRBV6-1 to TRBJ2-5; TCRdb's D gene call, TRBD1, goes unchecked for lack of DNA. CDR3 length: 14 amino acids. The germline CDR1 and CDR2 sequences are MNHNS and SASEGT. The CDR3 here is CASLEAQGWETQYF.

The CDR3 region is CASSGGNYGYTF. The rearrangement joins TRBV28 to TRBJ1-2; TCRdb reports TRBD1, a call that lacks DNA to check it against. Germline-derived CDR1 and CDR2 are MDHEN and SYDVKM. This CDR3 comprises 12 residues.

This chain links TRBV6-1 with TRBJ1-4. This CDR3 is 14 amino acids long. The germline CDR1 and CDR2 sequences are MNHNS and SASEGT. CDR3 protein: CASQLQPTNEKLFF.

This rearrangement joins TRBV6-2 or TRBV6-3 to TRBJ2-1; TCRdb's assignment of TRBD2 cannot be checked, as there is no DNA. CDR3 length: 20 amino acids. CDR1 and CDR2 (germline): MNHEY, SVGEGT. The CDR3 loop reads CASSYSVEGRAPSSYNEQFF.

V is TRBV20-1 and J is TRBJ2-3. Germline V lookup: CDR1 DFQATT, CDR2 SNEGSKA (reference sequence). The CDR3 is 12 residues long. The CDR3 sequence is CSAQTRLDTQYF.

V and J are TRBV11-2 and TRBJ2-2; the TCRdb D gene call, TRBD1, has no DNA to confirm it. This CDR3 region has 14 residues. Germline lookup yields CDR1 SGHAT and CDR2 FQNNGV. This CDR3 reads CASSLRVDTGELFF.

V gene TRBV12-3 or TRBV12-4 combines with J gene TRBJ1-3; there is no DNA to check the TCRdb D call of TRBD1. The CDR3 is 13 amino acids. CDR3 loop: CASRPTRSGNINF.

The chain links TRBV7-2 to TRBJ2-3. Germline CDR1 is SGHTA and CDR2 is FQGNSA. The CDR3 runs 12 residues. The CDR3 reads CASSLAPDTQYF.

CDR3 sequence: CASSAKRGAQYF. The chain joins TRBV6-2 or TRBV6-3 to TRBJ2-3; TCRdb returns TRBD2, unconfirmable since there is no DNA. Germline assignment: CDR1 MNHEY and CDR2 SVGEGT. CDR3 length: 12 amino acids.

The chain has TRBV10-3 and TRBJ1-1; TCRdb indicates TRBD1, and absent DNA this call remains unverified. The CDR3 has 15 amino acids. CDR1 ENHRY and CDR2 SYGVKD come from the germline V gene. CDR3 in amino acids: CAISESRASNTEAFF.

The chain uses TRBV6-5 and TRBJ2-5; checking the TCRdb D call of TRBD2 is not possible without DNA. Germline CDR1 MNHEY, CDR2 SVGAGI. The CDR3 sequence is 16 residues long. CDR3 sequence reads: CASSYGLAGLQETQYF.

The CDR3: CASSHPRGGVYEQYF. V is TRBV11-2 and J is TRBJ2-7; lacking DNA, the TRBD1 call made by TCRdb goes unchecked. Germline loops: CDR1 SGHAT, CDR2 FQNNGV. CDR3 length: 15 residues.

The V call is TRBV27, the J call TRBJ2-7; TCRdb names TRBD2, which stays unverified in the absence of DNA. Germline lookup yields CDR1 MNHEY and CDR2 SMNVEV (reference sequence). This CDR3 spans 16 amino acids. This CDR3 is CASSFGTSGIYYEQYF.

The V call is TRBV4-3, the J call TRBJ1-2. Germline values: CDR1 LGHNA, CDR2 YSLEER. The CDR3 has 13 residues. This chain's CDR3 is CASSAGLLNGYTF.

The CDR3 region is CAIGRQYEQFF. V is TRBV10-3 and J is TRBJ2-1. The CDR3 spans 11 residues. The germline CDR1 and CDR2 sequences are ENHRY and SYGVKD.

The chain carries TRBV24-1 and TRBJ1-1; without DNA, the TCRdb call of TRBD1 cannot be checked. The CDR3 has 15 amino acids. Looked up from germline, CDR1 is KGHDR and CDR2 is SFDVKD. The CDR3 is CATSAEWGGNTEAFF.

The chain is built from TRBV3-1 and TRBJ1-2; TCRdb's D gene call, TRBD1, goes unchecked for lack of DNA. Germline-derived CDR1 and CDR2 are LGHDT and YNNKEL (reference sequence). CDR3 length: 16 residues. The CDR3 protein is CASSQPTGLGNYGYTF.

CDR3: CASSLAITGGLSIGANVLTF. J is TRBJ2-6 and V is TRBV5-1; TCRdb's D gene call, TRBD1, goes unchecked for lack of DNA. CDR1 and CDR2 from the germline V gene are SGHRS and YFSETQ. This CDR3 spans 20 amino acids.

The chain joins TRBV5-1 to TRBJ2-2. This CDR3 has 16 amino acids. Per germline, CDR1 SGHRS and CDR2 YFSETQ. Here the CDR3 reads CASSLFGGKYTGELFF.

The genes are TRBV27 and TRBJ2-6. Germline V gene lookup returns CDR1 MNHEY and CDR2 SMNVEV (reference sequence). The CDR3 runs 17 residues. CDR3 region: CASSLLVSGSGANVLTF.

The gene calls are TRBV5-1 and TRBJ2-7. This CDR3 has 13 residues. Germline V CDR1 and CDR2: SGHRS, YFSETQ. The CDR3 reads CASRETSGYEQYF.